The clone carrying this T cell receptor (beta chain) was counted between two and nine times. The iRepertoire nested amplicon-rescue multiplex PCR amplified TCR alpha and beta CDR3s from RNA. One entry per CDR3 protein, called by TCRdb with MiXCR from the multiplex PCR reads. The profile shows some 18,000 distinct CDR3 sequences, roughly 64% of them singletons. V lost 6 bases to trimming and J lost 0 bases, with 17 bases between them. Germline CDR1 and CDR2: MNHEY and SVGEGT. CDR3 length: 16 amino acids. The data were taken from a study of glioma-infiltrating T cells. The sequence derives from a human donor with low-grade glioma or glioblastoma, undergoing nonglioma brain surgery, or in good health (not recorded which). This rearrangement joins TRBV6-2 or TRBV6-3 to TRBJ1-1; TRBD1 might be the D (5 bases). The sequencing input was glioma tissue, nonneoplastic brain tissue, or PBMCs (not recorded which). CDR3 bases: TGTGCCAGCAGAACCAGGGTTACGGCTTTGAACACTGAAGCTTTCTTT. It yields the protein CASRTRVTALNTEAFF.